The present entry profiles one T cell receptor beta chain with its context. This sample was taken from a study of blood T cell repertoires in COVID-19. TCRdb's table, derived via immunoSEQ multiplex PCR, lists solely in-frame clones and lacks some. Among some 180,000 clones listed, about 93% were seen once. The receptor comes from a man in his fifties with acute or convalescent COVID-19. Sequencing was done on a sample of peripheral blood.

The CDR3 nucleotides read TGTGCCAGCAGCCCACGACCCCAGGGAACTTACAATGAGCAGTTCTTC. It translates to CASSPRPQGTYNEQFF. The chain combines TRBV13 with TRBJ2-1, with D possibly being TRBD1 (5 bases). The CDR3 sequence is 16 residues long. In germline, CDR1 is PRHDT, CDR2 FYEKMQ (reference sequence). The ends were cut back, 5 bases at V and 4 bases at J, with 18 bases in the middle.